This is a list of T cell receptor beta chains from one sample in a study of T cell responses to AZD1222 COVID-19 vaccine. The repertoire was sequenced with immunoSEQ multiplex PCR; TCRdb's copy has only in-frame clones and lacks some. The table lists approximately 73,000 clones, 70% to 85% of them singletons, with around 2.8% in the top ten. The sequenced sample was peripheral blood, obtained on day 0 of AZD1222 vaccination. All receptors come from an adult in good health. The CDR3 runs from the conserved cysteine through the conserved F or W. The D gene is left open where the match is weak.

TRBV5-1	.	TRBJ2-2	12	CASSSDTGELFF
TRBV4-2	.	TRBJ1-2	16	CASSQVEGWTGYGYTF
TRBV7-2	TRBD2	TRBJ2-1	14	CASSWLAAVNEQFF
TRBV7-2	TRBD2	TRBJ2-7	16	CASSPGLAGAIYEQYF
TRBV3-1/TRBV3-2	.	TRBJ2-1	16	CASSQIRGGSYNEQFF
TRBV18	.	TRBJ1-1	15	CASSALGQGGSEAFF
TRBV4-1	TRBD2	TRBJ2-1	17	CASSQDGTSGRPNEQFF
TRBV4-3	.	TRBJ2-7	14	CASSQFRGGYEQYF
TRBV7-8	.	TRBJ2-1	11	CASSLGDEQFF
TRBV5-4	.	TRBJ1-5	15	CASSFGGGSNQPQHF
TRBV7-2	.	TRBJ1-1	11	CASSLVAEAFF
TRBV5-6	.	TRBJ2-1	16	CASSLGGLGTYNEQFF
TRBV9	TRBD2	TRBJ2-5	15	CASSAGTSGFETQYF
TRBV4-3	.	TRBJ2-3	16	CASSQDYGGNTDTQYF
TRBV19	TRBD1	TRBJ1-2	14	CASSMGSQGYGYTF
TRBV21-1	.	TRBJ2-3	12	CASSASTDTQYF
TRBV12-5	.	TRBJ1-5	14	CASGFAGASQPQHF
TRBV2	.	TRBJ2-7	14	CASFLGRSAYEQYF
TRBV7-9	TRBD1	TRBJ2-1	13	CASSFADRDRQFF
TRBV4-2	TRBD2	TRBJ2-5	14	CASSQTSGLETQYF
TRBV7-2	TRBD2	TRBJ2-3	15	CASGPSGVSTDTQYF
TRBV10-3	.	TRBJ2-2	14	CAISETSLAGELFF
TRBV7-9	.	TRBJ2-5	14	CASSSDPETETQYF
TRBV28	TRBD1	TRBJ2-5	15	CASSLPGQGGETQYF
TRBV2	.	TRBJ1-1	14	CASIPRVSNTEAFF
TRBV5-8	TRBD1	TRBJ2-3	16	CASSFRTGVGSDTQYF
TRBV7-9	.	TRBJ2-7	14	CASSLVGDSYEQYF
TRBV7-2	.	TRBJ2-3	18	CASSLWPRSGLITDTQYF
TRBV19	TRBD1	TRBJ1-1	16	CASSQGRTGRNTEAFF
TRBV4-3	TRBD2	TRBJ2-3	15	CASSQELAETDTQYF
TRBV19	.	TRBJ1-5	12	CASSLRELPQHF
TRBV2	TRBD1	TRBJ1-1	17	CASSELRETGKNTEAFF
TRBV29-1	.	TRBJ2-1	13	CSALTDRDNEQFF
TRBV7-9	.	TRBJ1-5	14	CASSLSMGNQPQHF
TRBV3-1/TRBV3-2	.	TRBJ1-3	16	CASSRPGQTSGNTIYF
TRBV27	.	TRBJ2-7	11	CASSFLGEQYF
TRBV7-2	TRBD1	TRBJ1-4	14	CASSSRQGLEKLFF
TRBV4-3	.	TRBJ1-1	14	CASSQESANTEAFF
TRBV6-6	TRBD1	TRBJ2-2	16	CASSYSGTGYTGELFF
TRBV12-1	.	TRBJ2-1	17	CASSGLAGGPAYNEQFF
TRBV7-2	.	TRBJ2-3	15	CASSLGISSTDTQYF
TRBV5-1	TRBD1	TRBJ2-2	16	CASTPAGTANTGELFF
TRBV19	TRBD1	TRBJ2-2	14	CASRDRGDTGELFF
TRBV7-8	TRBD2	TRBJ2-5	15	CASSLVLAGAETQYF
TRBV19	.	TRBJ2-2	17	CASSRGRGMQITGELFF
TRBV27	TRBD2	TRBJ2-7	15	CASSLFPGGPWEQYF
TRBV10-3	TRBD2	TRBJ2-7	16	CAISDPLTSGRYEQYF
TRBV7-2	.	TRBJ2-1	13	CASSYGRGNEQFF
TRBV27	.	TRBJ2-7	15	CASSRKGQGHYEQYF